This T cell receptor beta chain was captured by sequencing in a study of T-cell reconstitution after alpha-beta-depleted transplantation in children. The CDR3 is 14 amino acids. Trimming cost V 5 bases and J 6 bases; bases outside gene matches: 6. Germline loops: CDR1 MNHNS, CDR2 SASEGT. The TCRbeta library incorporated unique molecular identifiers. TCRdb re-called the PCR reads with MiXCR, one entry per CDR3 protein. This sample has a few hundred thousand distinct CDR3 sequences, with about a tenth found just once. In its sample, this clonotype was seen a few times. The TCR originated in a human donor who donated a stem cell graft to a child with acute myeloid leukemia. The material was PBMCs from the stem cell graft donor, obtained from the stem cell graft. The rearrangement joins TRBV6-1 to TRBJ1-2; 10 bases align to TRBD1. In DNA, the CDR3 is TGTGCCAGCAGTACACCGGGACAGGGGAATGGCTACACCTTC. Translated: CASSTPGQGNGYTF.